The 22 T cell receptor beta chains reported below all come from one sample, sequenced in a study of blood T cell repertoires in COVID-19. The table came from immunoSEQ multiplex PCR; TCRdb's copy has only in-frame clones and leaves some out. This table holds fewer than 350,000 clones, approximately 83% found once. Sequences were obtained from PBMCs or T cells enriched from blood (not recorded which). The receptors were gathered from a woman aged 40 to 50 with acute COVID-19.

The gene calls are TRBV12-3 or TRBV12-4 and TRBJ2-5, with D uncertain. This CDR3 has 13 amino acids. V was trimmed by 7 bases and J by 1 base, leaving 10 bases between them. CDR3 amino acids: CASIRHLQETQYF. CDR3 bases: TGTGCCAGCATTAGACACCTCCAAGAGACCCAGTACTTC.

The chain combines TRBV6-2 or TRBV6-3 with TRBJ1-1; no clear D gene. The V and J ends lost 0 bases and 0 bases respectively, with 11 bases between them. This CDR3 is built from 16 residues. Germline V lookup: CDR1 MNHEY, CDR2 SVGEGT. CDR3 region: CASSYSPRDLNTEAFF. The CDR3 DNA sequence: TGTGCCAGCAGTTACTCCCCTAGAGATTTGAACACTGAAGCTTTCTTT.

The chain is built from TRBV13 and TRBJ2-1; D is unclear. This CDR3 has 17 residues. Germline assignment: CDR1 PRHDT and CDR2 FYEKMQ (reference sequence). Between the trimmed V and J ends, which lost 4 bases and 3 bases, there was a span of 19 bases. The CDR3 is CASSSPLAWKNYNEQFF. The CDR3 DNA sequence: TGTGCCAGCAGCTCCCCCTTAGCCTGGAAGAACTACAATGAGCAGTTCTTC.

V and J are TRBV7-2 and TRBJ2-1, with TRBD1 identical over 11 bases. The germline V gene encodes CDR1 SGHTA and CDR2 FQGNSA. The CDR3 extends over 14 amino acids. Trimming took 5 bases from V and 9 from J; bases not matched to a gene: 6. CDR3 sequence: CASSTGTGGLEQFF. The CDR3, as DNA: TGTGCCAGCAGCACCGGGACAGGGGGTCTTGAGCAGTTCTTC.

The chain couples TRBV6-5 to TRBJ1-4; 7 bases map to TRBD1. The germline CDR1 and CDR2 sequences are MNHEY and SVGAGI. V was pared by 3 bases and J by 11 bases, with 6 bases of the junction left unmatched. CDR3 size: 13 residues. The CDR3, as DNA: TGTGCCAGCAGTTATCGACAGGGCGAGAAACTGTTTTTT. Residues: CASSYRQGEKLFF.

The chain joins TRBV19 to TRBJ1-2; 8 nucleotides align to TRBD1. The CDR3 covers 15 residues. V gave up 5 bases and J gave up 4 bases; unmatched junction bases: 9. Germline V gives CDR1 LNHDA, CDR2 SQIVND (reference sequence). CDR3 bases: TGTGCCAGTAGTGAGAGGACAGGGATTGGCTATGGCTACACCTTC. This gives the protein CASSERTGIGYGYTF.

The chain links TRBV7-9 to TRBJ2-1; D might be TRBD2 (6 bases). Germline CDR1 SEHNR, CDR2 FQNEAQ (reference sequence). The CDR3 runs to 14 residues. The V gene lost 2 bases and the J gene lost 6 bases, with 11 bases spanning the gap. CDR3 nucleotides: TGTGCCAGCAGCTTATTAGCGGCACTCAATGAGCAGTTCTTC. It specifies CASSLLAALNEQFF.

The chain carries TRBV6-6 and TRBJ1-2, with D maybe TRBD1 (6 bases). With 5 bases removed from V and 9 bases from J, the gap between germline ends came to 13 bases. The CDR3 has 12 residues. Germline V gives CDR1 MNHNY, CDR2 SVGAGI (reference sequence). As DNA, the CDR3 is TGTGCCAGCAGTACCGGGACAACAAGCTACACCTTC. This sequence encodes CASSTGTTSYTF.

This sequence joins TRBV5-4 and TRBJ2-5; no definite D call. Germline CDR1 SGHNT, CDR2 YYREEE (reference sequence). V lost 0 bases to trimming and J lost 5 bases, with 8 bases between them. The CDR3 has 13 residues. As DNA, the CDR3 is TGTGCCAGCAGCTTGGGCGTACGTGAGACCCAGTACTTC. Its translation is CASSLGVRETQYF.

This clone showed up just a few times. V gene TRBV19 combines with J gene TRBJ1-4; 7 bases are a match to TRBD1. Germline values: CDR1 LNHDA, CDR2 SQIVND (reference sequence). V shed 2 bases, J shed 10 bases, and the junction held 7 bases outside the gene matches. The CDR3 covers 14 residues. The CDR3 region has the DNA TGTGCCAGTAGTATATTTGGAGGGGGCGGAAAACTGTTTTTT. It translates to CASSIFGGGGKLFF.

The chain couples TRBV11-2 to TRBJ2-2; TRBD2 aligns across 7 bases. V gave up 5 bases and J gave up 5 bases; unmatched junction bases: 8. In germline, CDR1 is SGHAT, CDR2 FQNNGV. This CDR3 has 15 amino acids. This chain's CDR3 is CASSPRTRLTGELFF. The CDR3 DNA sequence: TGTGCCAGCAGCCCAAGGACTAGACTAACCGGGGAGCTGTTTTTT.

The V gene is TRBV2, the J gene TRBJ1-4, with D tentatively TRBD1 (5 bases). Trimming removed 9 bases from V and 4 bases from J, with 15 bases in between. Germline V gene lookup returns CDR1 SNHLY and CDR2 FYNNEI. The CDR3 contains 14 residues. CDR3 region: CASGGTAGNEKLFF. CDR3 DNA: TGTGCCAGTGGGGGGACGGCCGGTAATGAAAAACTGTTTTTT.

CDR3 sequence reads: CASSLVRRSWSYNEQFF. The CDR3 region has the DNA TGTGCCAGCAGCTTAGTTAGACGGAGTTGGTCCTACAATGAGCAGTTCTTC. The rearrangement uses TRBV7-9 and TRBJ2-1, with D hard to call. The germline V and J ends were trimmed by 1 base and 1 base, with 14 bases remaining between them. CDR1 and CDR2 (germline): SEHNR, FQNEAQ (reference sequence). This CDR3 contains 17 residues.

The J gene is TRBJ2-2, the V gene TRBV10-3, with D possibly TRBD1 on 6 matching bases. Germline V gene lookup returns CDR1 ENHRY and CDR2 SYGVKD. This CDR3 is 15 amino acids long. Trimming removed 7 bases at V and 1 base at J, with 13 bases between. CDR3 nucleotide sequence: TGTGCCATCACTCGGACAGACTTGAACACCGGGGAGCTGTTTTTT. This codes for CAITRTDLNTGELFF.

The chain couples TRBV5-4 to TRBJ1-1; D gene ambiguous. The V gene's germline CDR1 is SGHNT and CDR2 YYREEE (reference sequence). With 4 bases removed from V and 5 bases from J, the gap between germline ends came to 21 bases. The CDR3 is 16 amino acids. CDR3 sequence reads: CASSPRTPGRETEAFF. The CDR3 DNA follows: TGTGCCAGCAGCCCGAGGACCCCGGGGAGGGAAACTGAAGCTTTCTTT.

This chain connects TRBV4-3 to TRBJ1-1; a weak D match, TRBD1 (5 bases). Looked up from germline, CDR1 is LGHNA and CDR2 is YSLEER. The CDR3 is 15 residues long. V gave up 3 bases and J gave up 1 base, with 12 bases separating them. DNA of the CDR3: TGCGCCAGCAGCCAGGGGGAGGGACCGAACACTGAAGCTTTCTTT. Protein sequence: CASSQGEGPNTEAFF.

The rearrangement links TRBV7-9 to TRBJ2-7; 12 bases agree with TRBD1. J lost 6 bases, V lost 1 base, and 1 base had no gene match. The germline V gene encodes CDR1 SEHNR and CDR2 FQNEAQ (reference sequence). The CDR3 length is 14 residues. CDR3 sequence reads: CASSLGDRGPEQYF. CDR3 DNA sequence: TGTGCCAGCAGCTTAGGGGACAGGGGGCCCGAGCAGTACTTC.

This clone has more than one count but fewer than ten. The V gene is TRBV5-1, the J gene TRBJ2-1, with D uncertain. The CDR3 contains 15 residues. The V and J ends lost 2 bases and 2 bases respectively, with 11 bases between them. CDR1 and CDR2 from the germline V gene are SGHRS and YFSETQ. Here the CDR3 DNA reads TGCGCCAGCAGCTTCTCAGGAAAAGCCTACAATGAGCAGTTCTTC. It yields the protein CASSFSGKAYNEQFF.

The CDR3 reads CASSLEDSENTEAFF. Here the CDR3 DNA reads TGCGCCAGCAGCTTGGAAGACAGCGAGAACACTGAAGCTTTCTTT. The J gene is TRBJ1-1, the V gene TRBV5-1; tentatively, D is TRBD1 (5 bases). Germline CDR1 SGHRS, CDR2 YFSETQ. Trimming cost V 0 bases and J 1 base, with 10 bases left between them. This CDR3 comprises 15 residues.

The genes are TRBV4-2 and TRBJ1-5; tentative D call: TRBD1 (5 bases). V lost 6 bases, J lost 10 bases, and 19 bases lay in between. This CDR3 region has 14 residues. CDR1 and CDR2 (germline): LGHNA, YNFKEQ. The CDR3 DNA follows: TGTGCCAGCAGTCCTATGGGGCAGTCGGTACCCCAGCATTTT. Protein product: CASSPMGQSVPQHF.

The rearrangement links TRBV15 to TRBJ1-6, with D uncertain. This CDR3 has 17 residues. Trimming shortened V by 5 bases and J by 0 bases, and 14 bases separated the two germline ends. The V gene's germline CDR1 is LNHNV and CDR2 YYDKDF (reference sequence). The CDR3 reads CATSHLPTSSYNSPLHF. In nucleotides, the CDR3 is TGTGCCACCAGCCACCTTCCCACGAGCTCCTATAATTCACCCCTCCACTTT.

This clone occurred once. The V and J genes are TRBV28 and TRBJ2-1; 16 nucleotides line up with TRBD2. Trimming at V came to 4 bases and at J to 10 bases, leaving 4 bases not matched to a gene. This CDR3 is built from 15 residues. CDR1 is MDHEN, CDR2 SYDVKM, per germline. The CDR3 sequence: CASSSGLAGGVEQFF. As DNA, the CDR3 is TGTGCCAGCAGTTCGGGACTAGCGGGGGGGGTAGAGCAGTTCTTC.